This T cell receptor (beta chain) was sequenced in a study of cytomegalovirus exposure and HLA in healthy donors. Use of 60 Vbeta and 13 Jbeta primers characterized the PCR. This table comes from immunoSEQ multiplex PCR, and its TCRdb copy is limited to in-frame clones, with some not included. The table lists under 130,000 clones, around 86% of them singletons, with 6% to 8% in the top ten. Healthy people donating bone marrow made up the donors. The CDR3 consists of 15 residues. The germline V gene encodes CDR1 SGDLS and CDR2 YYNGEE. V lost 4 bases, J lost 4 bases, and 7 bases stayed unmatched. The receptor was isolated from a man younger than 45 in good health and CMV-seropositive. This sequence joins TRBV9 and TRBJ1-2, with 10 bases matching TRBD1. Material: PBMCs. The DNA for the CDR3 is TGTGCCAGCAGCTCTCGGGACAGGGGAACCTATGGCTACACCTTC. Encoded protein: CASSSRDRGTYGYTF.